This T cell receptor (beta chain) came from a study of cytomegalovirus exposure and HLA in healthy donors. Researchers ran the PCR with 60 Vbeta and 13 Jbeta primers. Repertoires were generated with immunoSEQ multiplex PCR, while TCRdb's copy carries only in-frame clones and drops some. Of about 150,000 clones listed, approximately 80% are singletons. CDR1 and CDR2 (germline): KGHSH, LQKENI. This CDR3 region has 13 residues. V was pared by 5 bases and J by 2 bases, with 10 bases between. This clone was seen only a few times. The rearrangement links TRBV18 to TRBJ2-7; weak D call: TRBD1 (5 bases). The sequence was obtained from a woman between 35 and 50 years old in good health and CMV-seronegative. Material: PBMCs. The CDR3 DNA sequence: TGTGCCAGCTCATCCGACAGAGCCTACGAGCAGTACTTC. It codes for CASSSDRAYEQYF.